These 16 T cell receptor beta chains came from one sample sequenced in a study of cytomegalovirus exposure and HLA in healthy donors. The primer mix had 60 Vbeta and 13 Jbeta primers. Clones were sequenced by immunoSEQ multiplex PCR, and TCRdb holds only the in-frame ones, with some missing. In the table there are roughly 180,000 clones, over 70% of which are singletons. The sample was PBMCs. The receptors were sampled from a man younger than 40 in good health and CMV-seropositive.

This chain connects TRBV15 to TRBJ1-2; D is uncertain. From germline, CDR1 is LNHNV and CDR2 YYDKDF (reference sequence). This CDR3 contains 15 residues. V was shortened by 4 bases and J by 8 bases, with 20 bases between the two germline ends. The CDR3 region has the DNA TGTGCCACCAGCATACGGACTCCCGGTCGGGAGGGCTACACCTTC. Translation gives CATSIRTPGREGYTF.

The genes are TRBV9 and TRBJ2-1; 8 nucleotides agree with TRBD1. With V trimmed by 0 bases and J by 7 bases, 6 bases remained unmatched. This CDR3 is built from 15 residues. CDR1 and CDR2 from the germline V gene are SGDLS and YYNGEE. CDR3 sequence (DNA): TGTGCCAGCAGCGTAGACAGGGGGGTATGGAATGAGCAGTTCTTC. Residues: CASSVDRGVWNEQFF.

The CDR3 here is CASSWESGRAYNEQFF. Here the CDR3 DNA reads TGCGCCAGCAGCTGGGAAAGCGGGAGGGCCTACAATGAGCAGTTCTTC. This chain links TRBV5-1 with TRBJ2-1, with TRBD2 identical over 10 bases. There are 16 residues in the CDR3. CDR1 and CDR2 from the germline V gene are SGHRS and YFSETQ. The V and J ends lost 3 bases and 2 bases, in that order; junction bases with no gene match: 5.

To note about this clone: The identical CDR3 is also encoded by other nucleotide sequences in the sample. This sequence joins TRBV5-8 and TRBJ2-3, with 7 nucleotides matching TRBD2. CDR1 and CDR2 from the germline V gene are SGHTS and YDEGEE. The CDR3 contains 15 residues. Trimming at V came to 0 bases and at J to 1 base, leaving 2 bases not matched to a gene. Written as DNA, the CDR3 is TGTGCCAGCAGCTTGGCGGGAGGCGGCACAGATACGCAGTATTTT. Translated: CASSLAGGGTDTQYF.

This clone has a handful of counts. The V call is TRBV7-9, the J call TRBJ1-1; a possible D gene is TRBD1 (6 bases). V was clipped by 1 base and J by 0 bases, with 9 bases between them. The CDR3 is 15 residues long. Germline-derived CDR1 and CDR2 are SEHNR and FQNEAQ (reference sequence). The CDR3 protein is CASSLVTGMNTEAFF. The CDR3 DNA sequence: TGTGCCAGCAGCTTAGTGACAGGCATGAACACTGAAGCTTTCTTT.

This chain joins TRBV19 and TRBJ1-1, with D maybe TRBD1 (5 bases). The CDR3 runs 14 residues. Per the germline V gene, CDR1 is LNHDA and CDR2 is SQIVND (reference sequence). V was cut by 2 bases and J by 0 bases, with 7 bases left in between. The CDR3 region is CASSISGVNTEAFF. The CDR3 region has the DNA TGTGCCAGTAGTATATCGGGGGTGAACACTGAAGCTTTCTTT.

CDR3 nucleotides: TGTGCCAGCAGGGAGGGATTCTCGGAGACCCAGTACTTC. Its translation is CASREGFSETQYF. The chain is built from TRBV6-6 and TRBJ2-5; weak D call: TRBD2 (6 bases). Germline V gene sequence: CDR1 MNHNY, CDR2 SVGAGI (reference sequence). This CDR3 comprises 13 residues. V gave up 6 bases and J gave up 5 bases, with 13 bases separating them.

The chain links TRBV30 to TRBJ2-7; TRBD2 is a possible D gene (5 bases). Germline loops: CDR1 GTSNPN, CDR2 SVGIG (reference sequence). Trimming removed 0 bases from V and 2 bases from J, with 14 bases in between. The CDR3 consists of 15 residues. CDR3 DNA: TGTGCCTGGAGTGTACGGGGAAGCGGAACCTACGAGCAGTACTTC. Amino acid sequence: CAWSVRGSGTYEQYF.

Here the CDR3 reads CASSPSRTSGEETQYF. CDR3 DNA sequence: TGTGCCAGCAGCCCCAGTAGGACTAGCGGTGAAGAGACCCAGTACTTC. V usage is TRBV11-3 and J usage is TRBJ2-5; 10 positions agree with TRBD2. V trimming: 5 bases; J trimming: 3 bases; junction bases outside the gene matches: 9. The length of the CDR3 is 16 residues. Germline CDR1 is SGHNT and CDR2 is YENEEA.

V is TRBV9 and J is TRBJ2-3; TRBD1 matches 11 bases. J lost 5 bases, V lost 0 bases, and 11 bases had no gene match. From germline, CDR1 is SGDLS and CDR2 YYNGEE. The CDR3 has 18 amino acids. The CDR3 sequence: CASSVVFGDRGFVDTQYF. DNA of the CDR3: TGTGCCAGCAGCGTAGTCTTCGGGGACAGGGGGTTTGTAGATACGCAGTATTTT.

The chain carries TRBV7-9 and TRBJ2-4; D is possibly TRBD2 (6 bases). The ends were cut back, 0 bases at V and 0 bases at J, with 12 bases in the middle. The CDR3 contains 17 residues. Germline V lookup: CDR1 SEHNR, CDR2 FQNEAQ (reference sequence). CDR3 bases: TGTGCCAGCAGCTTAGCGGCGGAGGGAATAGCCAAAAACATTCAGTACTTC. Encoded protein: CASSLAAEGIAKNIQYF.

This clone was seen a few times. This rearrangement joins TRBV28 to TRBJ1-4, with D possibly TRBD1 on 6 matching bases. Looked up from germline, CDR1 is MDHEN and CDR2 is SYDVKM. The CDR3 is made up of 14 amino acids. The V end lost 7 bases, the J end lost 6 bases, and 15 bases lay between the germline ends. The DNA for the CDR3 is TGTGCCAGCATCGCACAGGGCGGGCATGAAAAACTGTTTTTT. This gives the protein CASIAQGGHEKLFF.

The chain combines TRBV15 with TRBJ2-5; tentatively, D is TRBD2 (5 bases). Germline lookup yields CDR1 LNHNV and CDR2 YYDKDF (reference sequence). The length of the CDR3 is 16 residues. With 4 bases removed from V and 7 bases from J, the gap between germline ends came to 22 bases. The CDR3 reads CATSMSKGGSEGTQYF. For the CDR3, the DNA is TGTGCCACCAGCATGAGTAAAGGCGGGTCTGAAGGGACCCAGTACTTC.

The chain has TRBV13 and TRBJ2-3; 7 nucleotides match TRBD2. The CDR3 loop spans 15 amino acids. Germline V gene sequence: CDR1 PRHDT, CDR2 FYEKMQ (reference sequence). V shed 5 bases and J 5 bases; nucleotides not matched to a gene: 10. DNA of the CDR3: TGTGCCAGCAGCCCGCGGGGGTTGGGCCGAGATACGCAGTATTTT. Its translation: CASSPRGLGRDTQYF.

This rearrangement joins TRBV19 to TRBJ2-7; 10 positions agree with TRBD1. The CDR3 consists of 13 residues. CDR1 and CDR2 (germline): LNHDA, SQIVND (reference sequence). The V and J ends lost 6 bases and 2 bases, in that order; junction bases with no gene match: 1. CDR3: CASRGQGPYEQYF. As DNA, the CDR3 is TGTGCCAGTAGGGGACAGGGGCCCTACGAGCAGTACTTC.

The chain employs TRBV25-1 and TRBJ2-2; a weak D match, TRBD2 (6 bases). The germline gives CDR1 MGHDK, CDR2 SYGVNS. The CDR3 length is 16 residues. V lost 0 bases and J 0 bases, leaving 8 bases between the germline ends. The CDR3 spells CASSEYPGANTGELFF. The CDR3 DNA follows: TGTGCCAGCAGTGAATATCCGGGGGCGAACACCGGGGAGCTGTTTTTT.